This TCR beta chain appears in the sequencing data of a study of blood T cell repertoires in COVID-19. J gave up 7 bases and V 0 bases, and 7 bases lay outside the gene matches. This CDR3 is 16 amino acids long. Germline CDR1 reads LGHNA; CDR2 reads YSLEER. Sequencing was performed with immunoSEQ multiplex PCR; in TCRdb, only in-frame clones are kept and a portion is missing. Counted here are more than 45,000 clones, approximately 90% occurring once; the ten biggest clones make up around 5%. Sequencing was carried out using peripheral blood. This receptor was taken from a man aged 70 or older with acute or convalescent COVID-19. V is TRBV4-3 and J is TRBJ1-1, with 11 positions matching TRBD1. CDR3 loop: CASSQDPRTGGFEAFF. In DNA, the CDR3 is TGCGCCAGCAGCCAAGATCCCCGGACAGGGGGCTTTGAAGCTTTCTTT.